One sample yielded the 17 T cell receptor beta chains listed below, sequenced in a study of cytomegalovirus exposure and HLA in healthy donors. Researchers ran the PCR with 60 Vbeta and 13 Jbeta primers. Repertoires were generated with immunoSEQ multiplex PCR, while TCRdb's copy carries only in-frame clones and drops some. The sample contains some 160,000 clones, approximately 80% of which appear only once. Specimen: PBMCs. These receptors all stem from a woman aged 45-65 years in good health and CMV-seronegative.

V usage is TRBV14 and J usage is TRBJ1-5; tentative D call: TRBD1 (5 bases). CDR3 length: 16 amino acids. The V gene lost 6 bases and the J gene lost 3 bases, with 18 bases spanning the gap. Germline V gives CDR1 SGHDN, CDR2 FVKESK. The CDR3 spells CASRRITGINNQPQHF. DNA for the CDR3: TGTGCCAGCAGACGAATAACAGGTATTAACAATCAGCCCCAGCATTTT.

The chain joins TRBV25-1 to TRBJ2-3, with 7 bases that match TRBD2. With V trimmed by 6 bases and J by 2 bases, 2 bases remained unmatched. Germline CDR1 reads MGHDK; CDR2 reads SYGVNS. This CDR3 spans 13 amino acids. The CDR3 spells CASRAGSTDTQYF. For the CDR3, the DNA is TGTGCCAGCAGAGCGGGATCCACAGATACGCAGTATTTT.

V and J are TRBV15 and TRBJ1-1; 7 bases align to TRBD1. Trimming at V came to 0 bases and at J to 4 bases, leaving 8 bases not matched to a gene. This CDR3 has 16 residues. CDR1 and CDR2 from the germline V gene are LNHNV and YYDKDF (reference sequence). CDR3 coding DNA: TGTGCCACCAGCAGAGAGATGACAGGGTTGGGCACTGAAGCTTTCTTT. The encoded protein is CATSREMTGLGTEAFF.

Notes on this clone: The sample holds other DNA sequences that translate to the same CDR3. V is TRBV2 and J is TRBJ2-1, with 9 bases lining up with TRBD2. In germline, CDR1 is SNHLY, CDR2 FYNNEI. V shed 5 bases and J 0 bases; nucleotides not matched to a gene: 2. The CDR3 extends over 15 amino acids. CDR3 sequence: CASSLTSGSYNEQFF. CDR3 nucleotide sequence: TGTGCCAGCAGTCTGACTAGCGGCTCCTACAATGAGCAGTTCTTC.

This chain uses TRBV7-9 with TRBJ1-5; tentative D call: TRBD1 (5 bases). Germline CDR1 and CDR2: SEHNR and FQNEAQ (reference sequence). The CDR3 consists of 14 residues. The ends were cut back, 5 bases at V and 7 bases at J, with 15 bases in the middle. This CDR3 reads CASSPSGERQPQHF. In DNA, the CDR3 is TGTGCCAGCAGCCCCTCGGGGGAGAGGCAGCCCCAGCATTTT.

The V and J genes are TRBV2 and TRBJ1-5; 9 bases line up with TRBD1. Looked up from germline, CDR1 is SNHLY and CDR2 is FYNNEI. The CDR3 has 13 amino acids. V gave up 7 bases and J gave up 6 bases; unmatched junction bases: 4. DNA for the CDR3: TGTGCCAGCAACCCGACAGGGGGTCAGCCCCAGCATTTT. Translating gives CASNPTGGQPQHF.

This rearrangement joins TRBV6-5 to TRBJ2-5; possible D gene TRBD1, 5 bases. The CDR3 totals 13 residues. Germline V gene sequence: CDR1 MNHEY, CDR2 SVGAGI. Trimming removed 2 bases at V and 7 bases at J, with 11 bases between. Here the CDR3 DNA reads TGTGCCAGCAGTTACGGGGCCCGAGGGACCCAGTACTTC. It codes for CASSYGARGTQYF.

This clone was observed once. The chain uses TRBV7-8 and TRBJ2-3, with a possible D match to TRBD2 (5 bases). The CDR3 covers 14 residues. V dropped 3 bases and J dropped 4 bases, with 11 bases sitting between them. Germline V gene sequence: CDR1 SGHVS, CDR2 FQNEAQ. The CDR3 nucleotides are TGTGCCAGCAGCTTCTGGAGGATTGCAGATACGCAGTATTTT. It codes for CASSFWRIADTQYF.

The rearrangement links TRBV18 to TRBJ2-7; 10 bases are shared with TRBD1. This CDR3 has 15 residues. Germline V gene sequence: CDR1 KGHSH, CDR2 LQKENI. The V and J ends lost 3 bases and 4 bases, in that order; junction bases with no gene match: 6. The CDR3 bases are TGTGCCAGCTCACCCGTGGGACAGGGGCTTTACGAGCAGTACTTC. It encodes CASSPVGQGLYEQYF.

In its sample, this clone was seen a few times. The chain combines TRBV6-4 with TRBJ2-7; TRBD2 matches at 8 bases. This CDR3 region has 19 residues. The J segment lost 0 bases and the V segment lost 5 bases, leaving 18 bases of the junction unmatched. Germline V gene lookup returns CDR1 MRHNA and CDR2 SNTAGT. The CDR3 loop is CASSRRLARKEPPSYEQYF. In nucleotides, the CDR3 is TGTGCCAGCAGTAGGAGACTAGCGCGGAAGGAGCCCCCCTCCTACGAGCAGTACTTC.

This chain links TRBV18 with TRBJ1-1; 7 bases agree with TRBD1. Germline V gene lookup returns CDR1 KGHSH and CDR2 LQKENI. The CDR3 contains 13 residues. J was trimmed by 6 bases and V by 6 bases; bases with no gene match: 7. Here the CDR3 DNA reads TGTGCCAGCTCGACTGACAGGGACGCTGAAGCTTTCTTT. The encoded protein is CASSTDRDAEAFF.

This clone appeared a single time. The V call is TRBV30, the J call TRBJ2-5; the D gene is possibly TRBD2 (6 bases). V was cut by 5 bases and J by 5 bases, with 15 bases left in between. CDR1 is GTSNPN, CDR2 SVGIG, per germline (reference sequence). CDR3 length: 13 residues. This chain's CDR3 is CAWETSATETQYF. The CDR3 DNA is TGTGCCTGGGAGACTAGTGCGACGGAGACCCAGTACTTC.

The V gene is TRBV28, the J gene TRBJ1-2; TRBD1 aligns across 7 bases. CDR1 and CDR2 (germline): MDHEN, SYDVKM. With 3 bases clipped from V and 2 bases from J, the junction kept 3 bases outside the gene matches. This CDR3 is built from 14 residues. CDR3 nucleotides: TGTGCCAGCAGTTTCGAGGGACAGAACTATGGCTACACCTTC. Translating it yields CASSFEGQNYGYTF.

This chain connects TRBV7-9 to TRBJ1-5; 7 bases are shared with TRBD1. The CDR3 sequence is 15 residues long. Per germline, CDR1 SEHNR and CDR2 FQNEAQ (reference sequence). Trimming removed 5 bases from V and 0 bases from J; junction bases left unmatched: 4. CDR3 sequence reads: CASSATGNSNQPQHF. CDR3 coding DNA: TGTGCCAGCAGCGCGACAGGGAATAGCAATCAGCCCCAGCATTTT. Based on the CDR3 plus reference TRBV7-9 and TRBJ1-5, the full variable domain is DTGVSQNPRHKITKRGQNVTFRCDPISEHNRLYWYRQTLGQGPEFLTYFQNEAQLEKSRLLSDRFSAERPKGSFSTLEIQRTEQGDSAMYLCASSATGNSNQPQHFGDGTRLSIL.

This chain links TRBV7-6 with TRBJ1-3, with 8 nucleotides matching TRBD1. CDR1 and CDR2 from the germline V gene are SGHVS and FNYEAQ. With 5 bases clipped from V and 4 bases from J, the junction kept 4 bases outside the gene matches. This CDR3 region has 14 residues. The CDR3 loop reads CASSLGQGGNTIYF. CDR3 nucleotides: TGTGCCAGCAGCCTCGGACAGGGAGGAAACACCATATATTTT. The entire variable domain, with the rest obtained from reference TRBV7-6 and TRBJ1-3, is as follows: GAGVSQSPRYKVTKRGQDVALRCDPISGHVSLYWYRQALGQGPEFLTYFNYEAQQDKSGLPNDRFSAERPEGSISTLTIQRTEQRDSAMYRCASSLGQGGNTIYFGEGSWLTVV.

The chain links TRBV2 to TRBJ2-5, with D perhaps TRBD1 (5 bases). Germline V gives CDR1 SNHLY, CDR2 FYNNEI. V lost 4 bases and J 2 bases, leaving 8 bases between the germline ends. The CDR3 spans 13 residues. CDR3 loop: CASSGRVQETQYF. In DNA, the CDR3 is TGTGCCAGCAGTGGCAGGGTTCAAGAGACCCAGTACTTC.

V and J are TRBV5-6 and TRBJ1-3; no definite D call. Germline CDR1 and CDR2: SGHDT and YYEEEE. V was clipped by 0 bases and J by 3 bases, with 4 bases between them. CDR3 length: 13 amino acids. The CDR3 DNA is TGTGCCAGCAGCTTGGTAGATGGAAACACCATATATTTT. Protein product: CASSLVDGNTIYF.